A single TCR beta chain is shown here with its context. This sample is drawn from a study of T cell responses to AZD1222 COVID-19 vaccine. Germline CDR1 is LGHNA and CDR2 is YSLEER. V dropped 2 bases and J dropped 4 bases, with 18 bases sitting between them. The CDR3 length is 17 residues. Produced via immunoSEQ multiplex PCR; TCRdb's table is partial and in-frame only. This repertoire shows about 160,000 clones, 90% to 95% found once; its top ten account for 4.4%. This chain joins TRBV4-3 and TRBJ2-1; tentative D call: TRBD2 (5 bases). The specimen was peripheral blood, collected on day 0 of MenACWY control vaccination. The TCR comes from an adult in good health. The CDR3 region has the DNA TGCGCCAGCAGCCAAACCTTCAGTGGGAGAAGGTACAATGAGCAGTTCTTC. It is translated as CASSQTFSGRRYNEQFF.